The subject of this entry is one TCR beta chain. The data are from a study of blood T cell repertoires in COVID-19. Across the study: Donors in the United States, Italy and Spain gave samples during acute or convalescent COVID-19. T cells, B-cell-depleted T cells, or PBMCs supplied cDNA or gDNA.

In the authors' workflow: Cell counts per sample came from amplifying reference gene primers. TCRdb keeps only in-frame clones here, not all; method: immunoSEQ multiplex PCR. The DNA was the basis for D and trimming; V, J and clone size are from that table. The table shows fewer than 35,000 clones, with roughly 90% occurring only once. Germline lookup yields CDR1 SEHNR and CDR2 FQNEAQ (reference sequence). J was trimmed by 4 bases and V by 1 base; bases with no gene match: 7. The CDR3 runs 15 residues. The source is a man aged 60-69 years with active COVID-19. This chain connects TRBV7-9 to TRBJ2-7, with 7 bases matching TRBD1. The sequencing input was peripheral blood. The CDR3 DNA reads as TGTGCCAGCAGCTTAGAGGGGGCAAGATGGTACGAGCAGTACTTC. Its translation: CASSLEGARWYEQYF.